This T cell receptor (beta chain) was documented in a study of Ad26.COV2.S vaccination and SARS-CoV-2 variants. The CDR3 sequence is 19 residues long. Germline assignment: CDR1 MNHEY and CDR2 SVGEGT. The junction had 21 bases not matched to a gene; V was cut back by 4 bases and J by 7 bases. As regards this clone: Its antigen is unidentified.

Study observations and caveats: Measurement of non-spike TCR breadth gave similar results in vaccine and placebo recipients. Individuals receiving vaccine had higher spike-specific TCR breadth than placebo recipients did.

Stated treatment: approximately 18 received Ad26.COV2.S at low or high dose, single or two shots; 5 received placebo; per-sample allocation not given. Collection of the samples took place on day 63 after the first injection of vaccine or placebo. This Boston cohort included adults aged 18-55 years. Ad26 vector vaccine expressed Wuhan-strain SARS-CoV-2 spike. Sequencing used immunoSEQ multiplex PCR; TCRdb keeps in-frame clones, though not all of them. The profile shows about 320,000 clones, 90% of them singletons. The clonotype was recovered from a person between 18 and 60 years old who received the Ad26.COV2.S COVID-19 vaccine or a placebo. The chain combines TRBV6-2 or TRBV6-3 with TRBJ2-5, with 10 positions matching TRBD2. Source: peripheral blood, taken in a trial of Ad26.COV2.S vaccine versus placebo. The CDR3 DNA follows: TGTGCCAGCAGTTCCGACGGACTAGCGGAGGGCTCAAGACGCGGGACCCAGTACTTC. As protein: CASSSDGLAEGSRRGTQYF.